Described below is a single T cell receptor beta chain sequence and its context. Its antigen is still unknown. The donors belonged to the approximately 130-subject validation cohort, separate from the approximately 670-subject first cohort. Only in-frame clones appear in the TCRdb table, and some are missing; sequencing was by immunoSEQ multiplex PCR. The sample lists tens of thousands of clones; 96% were seen once. This sample was taken from a study of cytomegalovirus exposure and HLA in healthy donors. Background on the study: Later, an analysis reported that the 120 or so validation repertoires had used the same platform as the roughly 660 first-cohort repertoires.

Trimming pared 4 bases from V and 4 bases from J, leaving 10 bases between. The CDR3 spans 13 residues. Looked up from germline, CDR1 is MNHEY and CDR2 is SMNVEV (reference sequence). Study results and caveats: A list of approximately 160 TCR beta chains associated with cytomegalovirus was given. Across donors, most TCRs were seen rarely, yet some public ones were widespread.

Sequencing used PBMCs. This sequence joins TRBV27 and TRBJ1-1; a weak D match, TRBD1 (6 bases). This receptor was taken from a man aged 18 to 30 in good health and CMV-seronegative. The CDR3 is CASSSGQTTEAFF. CDR3 DNA: TGTGCCAGCAGTTCGGGACAAACCACTGAAGCTTTCTTT.